What follows describes a single TCR beta chain. The data were taken from a study of Ad26.COV2.S vaccination and SARS-CoV-2 variants. Study as a whole: Ad26.COV2.S, an intramuscular injection, was given once or twice 56 days apart.

There are 14 residues in the CDR3. Germline assignment: CDR1 SEHNR and CDR2 FQNEAQ (reference sequence). Unmatched junction bases numbered 6, after V lost 5 bases and J lost 6 bases. Data came from immunoSEQ multiplex PCR; TCRdb stores just in-frame clones and leaves some out. Of over 400,000 clones listed, approximately 92% are singletons. Documented treatment: roughly 20 received Ad26.COV2.S at low or high dose, single or two shots; 5 received placebo; per-sample allocation not given. Collection of samples fell on day 63 after the first vaccine or placebo injection. Whoever gave the sample was an adult aged 18-55 years in Boston. Wuhan-strain SARS-CoV-2 spike was expressed by the Ad26 vector that made up the vaccine.

This sequence originates from a person aged 18-60 years who received the Ad26.COV2.S COVID-19 vaccine or a placebo. The source was peripheral blood, collected in a trial of Ad26.COV2.S vaccine versus placebo. The gene calls are TRBV7-9 and TRBJ1-4, with TRBD1 matching 7 bases. CDR3 loop: CASSMDRFYEKLFF. The CDR3 nucleotides are TGTGCCAGCAGCATGGACAGGTTCTATGAAAAACTGTTTTTT.